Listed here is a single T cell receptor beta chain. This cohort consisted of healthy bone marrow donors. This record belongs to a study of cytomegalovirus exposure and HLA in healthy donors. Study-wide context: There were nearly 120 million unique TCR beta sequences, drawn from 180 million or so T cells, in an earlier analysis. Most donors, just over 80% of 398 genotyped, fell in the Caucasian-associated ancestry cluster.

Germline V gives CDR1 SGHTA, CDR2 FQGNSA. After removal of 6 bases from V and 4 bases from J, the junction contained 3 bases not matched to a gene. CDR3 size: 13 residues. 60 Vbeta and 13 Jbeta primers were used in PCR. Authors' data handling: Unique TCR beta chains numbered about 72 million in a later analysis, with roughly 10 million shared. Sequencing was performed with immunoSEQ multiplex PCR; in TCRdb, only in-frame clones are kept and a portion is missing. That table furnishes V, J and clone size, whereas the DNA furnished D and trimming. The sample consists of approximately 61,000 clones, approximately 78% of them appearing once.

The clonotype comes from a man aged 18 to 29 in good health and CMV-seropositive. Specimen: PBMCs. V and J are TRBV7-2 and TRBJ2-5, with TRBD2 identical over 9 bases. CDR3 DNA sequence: TGTGCCAGCAGTAAACTAGCGGGAGAGACCCAGTACTTC. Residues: CASSKLAGETQYF. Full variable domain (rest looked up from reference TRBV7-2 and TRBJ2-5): GAGVSQSPSNKVTEKGKDVELRCDPISGHTALYWYRQSLGQGLEFLIYFQGNSAPDKSGLPSDRFSAERTGGSVSTLTIQRTQQEDSAVYLCASSKLAGETQYFGPGTRLLVL.